This T cell receptor (beta chain) was retrieved from a study of identifying expanded T cells in peripheral blood (dated by TCRdb to about 2019). A note on the overall study: Technical replicates were generated by sequencing separate aliquots of the same genomic DNA pool, and four replicates were compared pairwise. What the study reported, not specific to this receptor: Between technical replicates the binomial model flagged roughly 1.1 differentially abundant clones, whereas over around two weeks the binomial model flagged about 15 and over roughly 4 weeks about 19. Both the number of clones called differentially abundant and the false-positive rate were significantly reduced by the beta-binomial model across all healthy-donor time intervals. It was expected by the authors that biological variance in healthy repertoires might increase further over much longer intervals, such as months to years. In all healthy donors, the variance in clone template counts between samples taken two to three weeks apart rose significantly as total template count increased.

No immune events, such as infections, were documented for the healthy donors during the collection period. To calibrate time-dependent variance in a beta-binomial model of T-cell clone differential abundance, blood repertoires from healthy donors were used as a training cohort. The training cohort comprised roughly ten healthy donors, 3 female and 7 male. An age range of about 25 to 64 years, with an average of roughly 45 years, was recorded for the donors. Whole blood, obtained from a commercial supplier, was collected from each healthy donor at three time points spaced approximately two weeks apart. For immunosequencing, genomic DNA was extracted from whole blood that had not been sorted. TCRbeta CDR3 regions were profiled by bias-controlled multiplex PCR amplification of genomic DNA with the immunoSEQ Assay. The original methods were these. The absolute abundance of each unique TCRbeta CDR3 region was quantified after sequences were collapsed and filtered. Two models were used to test differential abundance: a binomial model (Fisher-equivalent) and a beta-binomial model that adds time-dependent variance fitted from healthy donors. Clones with fewer than 5 combined templates were removed, and differential abundance was called for clones with a Benjamini-Hochberg FDR below 0.01. The form v = (b*log(k)+a)^2 was used to model beta-binomial variance as a function of total template count across the two samples. TCRdb limited this immuneACCESS table to in-frame rearrangements with V and J called. A share of clones is missing; checked studies link under half to unresolved V genes, and the rest is unexplained. V and J calls plus clone size are reproduced from that table; the DNA served to infer D and trimming. In all, the sample holds about 120,000 clones, and around 84% of those were seen once. The ten largest clones capture approximately 3% of the sample.

The CDR3 starts with the cysteine, ends with the phenylalanine, and has 15 residues. The only DNA kept is the CDR3, 45 bases in frame from the first base. From V the trimming removes 4 bases and from J it removes 3 bases, while the gene matches leave 8 bases of the junction unaccounted for. Based on the germline V gene (reference sequence), the CDR1 and CDR2 sequences are LNHDA and SQIVND. Comment on this clone: Its antigen remains undetermined. No quality values exist for individual bases; no much larger clone is one base distant.

The rearranged chain carries TRBV19 and TRBJ2-5, with 7 central nucleotides matching TRBD1. This receptor was taken from a person between 18 and 75 years old in good health. Sample: blood. The DNA reads TGTGCCAGTAGTAACAGAGGACAGGCCAAAGAGACCCAGTACTTC. The encoded protein is CASSNRGQAKETQYF.